The entry below gives a single T cell receptor (beta chain) sequence along with its context. These data originate in a study of blood T cell repertoires in COVID-19. This CDR3 is built from 17 residues. V lost 0 bases to trimming and J lost 2 bases, with 14 bases between them. In germline, CDR1 is LGHDT, CDR2 YNNKEL (reference sequence). Libraries were prepared by immunoSEQ multiplex PCR; TCRdb keeps only in-frame clonotypes and omits some of them. The sample lists approximately 50,000 clones; roughly 88% were seen once. This chain links TRBV3-1 (or the pseudogene TRBV3-2) with TRBJ1-5, with D possibly TRBD1 on 5 matching bases. The TCR originated in a human donor in a cohort sampled during active COVID-19. Material for sequencing was peripheral blood. CDR3 loop: CASSQDPPGRGNQPQHF. DNA for the CDR3: TGTGCCAGCAGCCAAGATCCCCCAGGCAGGGGCAATCAGCCCCAGCATTTT.